This T cell receptor (beta chain) was sequenced for a study of blood T cell repertoires in COVID-19. About the study: Sites across the United States, Italy and Spain contributed samples from acute and convalescent COVID-19. T cells, B-cell-depleted T cells, or PBMCs provided the cDNA or gDNA that served as material.

The data were produced by immunoSEQ multiplex PCR, yet TCRdb's version contains in-frame clones alone and is incomplete. The sample contains some 350,000 clones, roughly nine tenths of which appear only once. Ages ranged from about 18 to 100 years, with residence in about 23 US areas. The study assigned cohorts using participant-reported clinical history. The sequencing sample was made of PBMCs or T cells enriched from blood (not recorded which). The source is a man between 18 and 35 years old who had recovered from COVID-19.

The CDR3 DNA follows: TGTGCCAGCAGACCACCCGGGACTAACAGCTACAATGAGCAGTTCTTC. Its protein is CASRPPGTNSYNEQFF. The chain combines TRBV7-9 with TRBJ2-1, with TRBD2 matching over 7 bases. There are 16 residues in the CDR3. V gave up 6 bases and J gave up 3 bases; unmatched junction bases: 11. The germline V gene encodes CDR1 SEHNR and CDR2 FQNEAQ (reference sequence).